This T cell receptor (beta chain) was identified in a study of blood T cell repertoires in COVID-19. Study context: Both acute and convalescent COVID-19 samples were obtained from the United States, Italy and Spain.

In the study's own analysis: From reference gene primer amplification, estimates of nucleated cell counts were derived. Clones were read by immunoSEQ multiplex PCR, and TCRdb kept only the in-frame ones, dropping some. V and J calls plus clone size are reproduced from that table; the DNA served to infer D and trimming. The data contain some 300,000 clones, nearly 90% of them singletons. The CDR3 loop spans 12 amino acids. V was clipped by 6 bases and J by 11 bases, with 13 bases between them. CDR1 MNHEY and CDR2 SMNVEV come from the germline V gene (reference sequence). Cohorts were based on clinical histories the participants reported. Either two negative PCRs, clearance, or symptom resolution qualified Cohort 3 donors as recovered.

This sequence joins TRBV27 and TRBJ1-4, with D unclear. Sequencing was done on a sample of PBMCs or T cells enriched from blood (not recorded which). The TCR sequence derives from a woman aged 25 to 39 who had recovered from COVID-19. CDR3 sequence (DNA): TGTGCCAGCAGCCTAAGAGGCCAGAAACTGTTTTTT. Its protein product is CASSLRGQKLFF.